This paragraph reports one T cell receptor (beta chain). Its specificity is unknown. Both 60 Vbeta primers and 13 Jbeta primers went into the PCR. Sequencing used immunoSEQ multiplex PCR; TCRdb keeps in-frame clones, though not all of them. The sample shows 250,000 to 350,000 clones, just over 85% of them seen only once. The data derive from a study of cytomegalovirus exposure and HLA in healthy donors. Findings and caveats of the study: In vitro data verified a few CMV-associated chains as specific for CMV antigens.

CDR3 size: 15 residues. Between the trimmed V and J ends, which lost 5 bases and 1 base, there was a span of 11 bases. Per germline, CDR1 MDHEN and CDR2 SYDVKM. The sequence came from a man aged 35-49 years in good health and CMV-seropositive. Source material: PBMCs. The genes are TRBV28 and TRBJ2-2; D possibly corresponds to TRBD1 (5 bases). The CDR3 DNA is TGTGCCAGCAGTCTGCCCCAGGGGAACACCGGGGAGCTGTTTTTT. Amino acids: CASSLPQGNTGELFF.